This T cell receptor beta chain originates from a study of T cell responses to AZD1222 COVID-19 vaccine. Study overall: Second doses at about 4 or about 12 weeks were pooled.

Overall study results and limits: Mostly white British, mostly female donors; authors suggested clonal diversity may be underestimated. Just six people given AZD1222 tested seropositive at baseline. Nearly half of the spike-specific TCRs reportedly recognize variant regions that carry no mutations.

The CDR3 has 13 amino acids. V was shortened by 8 bases and J by 7 bases, with 15 bases between the two germline ends. CDR1 and CDR2 (germline): SEHNR, FQNEAQ (reference sequence). Sequenced by immunoSEQ multiplex PCR; TCRdb stores in-frame clones only, minus some. The sample has over 100,000 clones; 90% are singletons. About this clone itself: The target antigen is unknown.

This TCR was sampled from an adult in good health. This specimen consisted of peripheral blood, obtained on day 0 of AZD1222 vaccination. The rearrangement links TRBV7-9 to TRBJ1-5; D uncertain. The CDR3 DNA sequence: TGTGCCAGCCAGGCCGGGTATGAGCAGCCCCAGCATTTT. As protein: CASQAGYEQPQHF.